The TCR beta chain described here comes from a study of cytomegalovirus exposure and HLA in healthy donors. At the level of the study: It was reported in a later analysis that the approximately 110 validation repertoires used the same platform as the 500 to 700 first-cohort repertoires. Findings and limits, study-wide: Across donors, most TCRs were seen rarely, yet some public ones were widespread. Among TCR beta chains, those listed as cytomegalovirus-associated numbered fewer than 200. Subsequent analysis found a tendency for first-cohort TCR clusters to co-occur within the 90 to 150 validation repertoires.

This CDR3 contains 16 residues. The germline V gene encodes CDR1 SGHTA and CDR2 FQGNSA. Trimming stripped 1 base from V and 3 bases from J, with 14 bases between. Clones were read by immunoSEQ multiplex PCR, and TCRdb kept only the in-frame ones, dropping some. The data show 160,000 or so clones, more than 70% seen once. Concerning this clone: Its antigen is unknown.

Sequences were obtained from PBMCs. The J gene is TRBJ2-3, the V gene TRBV7-2, with a possible D match to TRBD1 (5 bases). The TCR was taken from a man aged 30-40 years in good health and CMV-seropositive. CDR3 DNA sequence: TGTGCCAGCAGCTTAGAGGCAGGGCCTAAAACAGATACGCAGTATTTT. Translation: CASSLEAGPKTDTQYF.